The rows below give T cell receptor beta chains drawn from one sample of a study of CD8+CD57+ T cells in acquired aplastic anemia. TCRdb independently ran MiXCR on the reads; one entry per CDR3 protein. There are approximately 200,000 distinct CDR3 sequences in the sample; roughly 57% occur only once, and about 29% lies in the top ten. Source material: sorted CD4+, CD8+, or CD8+CD57+ T cells (not recorded which) from PBMCs. Receptors were obtained from a human donor in good health. CDR3s include the opening cysteine and the closing phenylalanine or tryptophan. D genes are given only for firm matches. Clone size is stated in some rows and not others, as once, few, many or a class when expanded.

>TRBJ1-1|NA|NA|TRBV2
TGTGCCAGCAGTTACTCGAGGCTGGAAAGGGGAAACACTGAAGCTTTCTTT
CASSYSRLERGNTEAFF
>TRBJ2-1|NA|NA|TRBV25-1
TGTGCCTGCAGTGCTTTCCTAGCGCCGACCAATCATGAGCAGTTCTTC
CACSAFLAPTNHEQFF
>TRBJ2-5|NA|NA|TRBV5-6
TGTGCCAGCAGCCCGGGGGCGGCTCAAGAGACCCAGTACTTC
CASSPGAAQETQYF
>TRBJ2-6|TRBD1|NA|TRBV20-1
TGCAGTGCTGATTTTGCGTCAGGGACAGGGCTCTCTGGGGCCAACGTCCTGACTTTC
CSADFASGTGLSGANVLTF
>TRBJ1-1|NA|NA|TRBV19
TGTGCCAGTAGTATTCGGGGGACTGAAGCTTTCTTT
CASSIRGTEAFF
>TRBJ2-7|NA|NA|TRBV19
TGTGCCAGTAGTATAACCGGGCCTACCTACGAGCAGTACTTC
CASSITGPTYEQYF
>TRBJ2-5|TRBD1|many|TRBV14
TGTGCCAGCAGCCAGACAGGGGGCAGGGAGACCCAGTACTTC
CASSQTGGRETQYF
>TRBJ1-2|TRBD1|NA|TRBV2
TGTGCCAGCAGTGGAATCAGGGGGCTGAACTATGGCTACACCTTC
CASSGIRGLNYGYTF
>TRBJ2-5|NA|NA|TRBV19
TGTGCCAGTAGTATCCGCCAAGAGACCCAGTACTTC
CASSIRQETQYF
>TRBJ2-2|TRBD2|NA|TRBV11-1
TGTGCCAGCAGCTTCGGACTAGCGGATCTCACCGGGGAGCTGTTTTTT
CASSFGLADLTGELFF
>TRBJ1-6|NA|NA|TRBV20-1
TGCAGTGCTAGTCGACAGCGTGGGGATTCACCCCTCCACTTT
CSASRQRGDSPLHF
>TRBJ2-3|TRBD2|NA|TRBV7-7
TGTGCTAGCAGCTTAGGGAGGGGACTAGCGGGGGCCGTCACAGATACGCAGTATTTT
CASSLGRGLAGAVTDTQYF
>TRBJ1-2|NA|many|TRBV19
TGTGCCAGTAGTATAGGAGGGGACTATGGCTACACCTTC
CASSIGGDYGYTF
>TRBJ1-2|NA|NA|TRBV12-3/TRBV12-4
TGTGCCAGCAGGGACAGCGGTGAGGGGGTCTATGGCTACACCTTC
CASRDSGEGVYGYTF
>TRBJ1-1|TRBD1|NA|TRBV13
TGTGCCAGCAGCGAAGACAGGGGCACTGAAGCTTTCTTT
CASSEDRGTEAFF
>TRBJ2-1|TRBD2|few|TRBV29-1
TGCAGCGTGATGACTAGCGGCTCCTACAATGAGCAGTTCTTC
CSVMTSGSYNEQFF
>TRBJ1-2|NA|many|TRBV9
TGTGCCAGCAGCGCCCCTCGGTTAGGCAACTCTGGCTACACCTTC
CASSAPRLGNSGYTF
>TRBJ1-1|NA|many|TRBV2
TGTGCCAGCAGTGAAAGTCCAGGGTCCAGCACTGAAGCTTTCTTT
CASSESPGSSTEAFF
>TRBJ1-5|NA|NA|TRBV12-3/TRBV12-4
TGTGCCAGCAGTTTAGCGCTAAGAGCTGATCAGCCCCAGCATTTT
CASSLALRADQPQHF
>TRBJ2-7|NA|NA|TRBV29-1
TGCAGCGTTCGGGGGCTAGACTACGAGCAGTACTTC
CSVRGLDYEQYF
>TRBJ1-1|NA|NA|TRBV11-2
TGTGCCAGCAGCGGCGTCGTCACTGAAGCTTTCTTT
CASSGVVTEAFF
>TRBJ1-6|NA|few|TRBV7-3
TGTGCCAGCAGCTTATCGGGGGGCACTAATTCACCCCTCCACTTT
CASSLSGGTNSPLHF
>TRBJ1-3|NA|NA|TRBV2
TGTGCCAGCAGTGTTAAAGGAAACACCATATATTTT
CASSVKGNTIYF
>TRBJ1-4|NA|NA|TRBV28
TGTGCCAGCAGGGCTAGGACAGCAACTAATGAAAAACTGTTTTTT
CASRARTATNEKLFF
>TRBJ2-7|NA|few|TRBV29-1
TGCAGCGTTGAAGGTCAGGGTATCAACGAGCAGTACTTC
CSVEGQGINEQYF
>TRBJ2-5|TRBD1|NA|TRBV29-1
TGCAGCGTCACCCCCGGGACAGGGATTGGAGAGACCCAGTACTTC
CSVTPGTGIGETQYF